The TCR beta chain under discussion was sequenced for a study of shared T cell receptors in the human thymus. Germline values: CDR1 SEHNR, CDR2 FQNEAQ (reference sequence). This CDR3 spans 14 amino acids. J lost 5 bases, V lost 4 bases, and 7 bases had no gene match. Measured with immunoSEQ multiplex PCR; TCRdb has only the in-frame clones, and not every one. Altogether roughly 500,000 clones are present, more than 75% being singletons, with the ten largest covering about 0.013%. The same data also went into a second study, on human thymus T cells. That publication notes: Thymic as well as blood repertoires seemed to favor certain V and J genes unevenly. Related work found strong thymic repertoire overlap between unrelated individuals.

The sample taken for sequencing was thymocytes. The TCR comes from a boy less than two years old with a congenital heart defect. The chain has TRBV7-9 and TRBJ2-7, with 8 bases aligning to TRBD1. CDR3 sequence: CASSSDRVFHEQYF. The CDR3, as DNA: TGTGCCAGCAGCTCGGACAGGGTGTTCCACGAGCAGTACTTC.